The 19 T cell receptor beta chains presented below share a single source sample, sequenced in a study of blood T cell repertoires in COVID-19. Assay used: immunoSEQ multiplex PCR; TCRdb lists only in-frame clones, some missing. The sample yields about 200,000 clones, roughly 86% seen once. Material for sequencing was peripheral blood. All receptors come from a man between 60 and 70 years old with acute or convalescent COVID-19.

This chain connects TRBV7-2 to TRBJ1-2; D may be TRBD1 (5 bases). From germline, CDR1 is SGHTA and CDR2 FQGNSA. The V and J ends lost 5 bases and 4 bases respectively, with 8 bases between them. CDR3 length equals 12 residues. The CDR3 nucleotides read TGTGCCAGCAGCCTACAGGCCTATGGCTACACCTTC. It specifies CASSLQAYGYTF.

The genes are TRBV9 and TRBJ2-1, with TRBD2 matching over 8 bases. This CDR3 is 15 amino acids long. CDR1 is SGDLS, CDR2 YYNGEE, per germline. V shed 0 bases and J 6 bases; nucleotides not matched to a gene: 5. Written as DNA, the CDR3 is TGTGCCAGCAGCGTAGGCGGGGGGCCCCGCAATGAGCAGTTCTTC. Translation: CASSVGGGPRNEQFF.

V and J are TRBV15 and TRBJ2-1; D perhaps matches TRBD1 (6 bases). This CDR3 comprises 16 residues. The V and J ends lost 0 bases and 4 bases respectively, with 13 bases between them. Germline V gives CDR1 LNHNV, CDR2 YYDKDF (reference sequence). The CDR3: CATSREGTQGYNEQFF. Here the CDR3 DNA reads TGTGCCACCAGCAGAGAGGGGACCCAGGGGTACAATGAGCAGTTCTTC.

This clone appeared a single time. CDR3 nucleotide sequence: TGTGCCAGCAGACCCAACAGGGGGGGCACAGATACGCAGTATTTT. Translating it yields CASRPNRGGTDTQYF. The chain combines TRBV7-2 with TRBJ2-3; TRBD1 matches 8 bases. Unmatched junction bases numbered 6, after V lost 6 bases and J lost 1 base. The CDR3 runs 15 residues. CDR1 is SGHTA, CDR2 FQGNSA, per germline.

The chain uses TRBV15 and TRBJ2-3, with TRBD2 identical over 9 bases. Unmatched junction bases numbered 4, after V lost 7 bases and J lost 2 bases. Germline loops: CDR1 LNHNV, CDR2 YYDKDF (reference sequence). The length of the CDR3 is 14 residues. CDR3 nucleotide sequence: TGTGCCACCATGCGGGGGGGGCCCACAGATACGCAGTATTTT. It yields the protein CATMRGGPTDTQYF.

This sequence joins TRBV24-1 and TRBJ2-7, with 11 positions matching TRBD2. The CDR3 is made up of 16 amino acids. Germline CDR1 KGHDR, CDR2 SFDVKD. The junction had 4 bases not matched to a gene; V was cut back by 3 bases and J by 1 base. The chain's CDR3 is CATSDRSGGGSYEQYF. Here the CDR3 DNA reads TGTGCCACCAGTGATCGTAGCGGGGGGGGTTCCTACGAGCAGTACTTC.

The CDR3 loop is CASSFSTSGGWTQYF. DNA for the CDR3: TGTGCCAGCAGCTTCTCGACTAGCGGGGGGTGGACCCAGTACTTC. V gene TRBV5-4 combines with J gene TRBJ2-5; 13 bases are shared with TRBD2. The V segment lost 2 bases and the J segment 7 bases; nucleotides outside the gene matches: 5. Per the germline V gene, CDR1 is SGHNT and CDR2 is YYREEE (reference sequence). CDR3 length equals 15 residues.

The chain has TRBV4-2 and TRBJ2-3; the D gene is possibly TRBD2 (7 bases). In germline, CDR1 is LGHNA, CDR2 YNFKEQ. V was clipped by 0 bases and J by 0 bases, with 16 bases between them. This CDR3 has 18 amino acids. In nucleotides, the CDR3 is TGTGCCAGCAGCCAAGAGAGGGGGGGCCAGACTAGCACAGATACGCAGTATTTT. Amino acid sequence: CASSQERGGQTSTDTQYF.

The chain employs TRBV3-1 (or the pseudogene TRBV3-2) and TRBJ2-5; no firm D call. V lost 1 base and J lost 0, with 9 bases in between. Germline CDR1 reads LGHDT; CDR2 reads YNNKEL (reference sequence). The CDR3 consists of 15 residues. CDR3 sequence: CASSQGHTNQETQYF. CDR3 sequence (DNA): TGTGCCAGCAGCCAAGGTCACACCAACCAAGAGACCCAGTACTTC.

This clone came up once. V usage is TRBV7-2 and J usage is TRBJ2-3; D is unclear. CDR1 SGHTA and CDR2 FQGNSA come from the germline V gene. Trimming removed 4 bases from V and 5 bases from J, with 16 bases in between. The CDR3 consists of 15 residues. As DNA, the CDR3 is TGTGCCAGCAGCTACCAAGCGAAAACCGGAGATACGCAGTATTTT. Residues: CASSYQAKTGDTQYF.

This chain uses TRBV19 with TRBJ1-2, with D perhaps matching TRBD1 (5 bases). The CDR3 runs 16 residues. Trimming took 3 bases from V and 0 from J, leaving 14 bases between them. Germline values: CDR1 LNHDA, CDR2 SQIVND (reference sequence). The CDR3 DNA is TGTGCCAGTAGTATGAGAACAGGTGCGACTAACTATGGCTACACCTTC. Its translation is CASSMRTGATNYGYTF. The variable domain in full, completed from reference TRBV19 and TRBJ1-2, reads DGGITQSPKYLFRKEGQNVTLSCEQNLNHDAMYWYRQDPGQGLRLIYYSQIVNDFQKGDIAEGYSVSREKKESFPLTVTSAQKNPTAFYLCASSMRTGATNYGYTFGSGTRLTVV.

The rearrangement links TRBV4-1 to TRBJ2-7, with D perhaps TRBD1 (6 bases). CDR1 and CDR2 (germline): MGHRA, YSYEKL. The CDR3 totals 15 residues. V was cut by 1 base and J by 3 bases, with 13 bases left in between. The CDR3 loop reads CASSQVGAGDYEQYF. As DNA, the CDR3 is TGCGCCAGCAGCCAAGTTGGGGCAGGGGACTACGAGCAGTACTTC.

V and J are TRBV9 and TRBJ2-1; the match to TRBD2 covers 9 bases. After removal of 0 bases from V and 7 bases from J, the junction contained 2 bases not matched to a gene. From germline, CDR1 is SGDLS and CDR2 YYNGEE. This CDR3 is built from 14 residues. In nucleotides, the CDR3 is TGTGCCAGCAGCGTAGGGCGGGGGGGTAATGAGCAGTTCTTC. Amino acids: CASSVGRGGNEQFF.

In DNA, the CDR3 is TGTGCCAGCAGCCTTAAGACAGGGGGCCAAGAGACCCAGTACTTC. This sequence encodes CASSLKTGGQETQYF. V and J are TRBV27 and TRBJ2-5; TRBD1 agrees at 9 bases. The CDR3 is 15 residues long. Germline trimming cut 6 bases from V and 1 base from J; bases unmatched to any gene: 6. Germline CDR1 is MNHEY and CDR2 is SMNVEV (reference sequence).

The gene calls are TRBV2 and TRBJ2-5; weak D call: TRBD2 (8 bases). CDR1 is SNHLY, CDR2 FYNNEI, per germline. The CDR3 spans 16 residues. V lost 6 bases and J 1 base, leaving 18 bases between the germline ends. CDR3 region: CASRLRGLAGQETQYF. CDR3 coding DNA: TGTGCCAGCAGGCTAAGGGGGCTAGCGGGCCAAGAGACCCAGTACTTC.

J is TRBJ2-1 and V is TRBV9; D may be TRBD2 (5 bases). The CDR3 is 15 amino acids. CDR1 SGDLS and CDR2 YYNGEE come from the germline V gene. The V and J ends lost 3 bases and 5 bases respectively, with 15 bases between them. In nucleotides, the CDR3 is TGTGCCAGCAGCGCATCACCGGGAACAAACAATGAGCAGTTCTTC. This codes for CASSASPGTNNEQFF.

CDR3 protein: CASSALSGGQETQYF. CDR3 nucleotide sequence: TGCGCCAGCAGCGCCCTTAGCGGGGGGCAAGAGACCCAGTACTTC. V is TRBV5-1 and J is TRBJ2-5, with 10 nucleotides matching TRBD2. CDR3 length: 15 residues. CDR1 is SGHRS and CDR2 is YFSETQ in the germline V gene. Trimming cost V 4 bases and J 2 bases; bases outside gene matches: 5.

This chain joins TRBV28 and TRBJ1-4; 7 bases match TRBD1. The V segment lost 5 bases and the J segment 4 bases; nucleotides outside the gene matches: 7. CDR3 length equals 15 residues. Germline lookup yields CDR1 MDHEN and CDR2 SYDVKM. CDR3 loop: CASSPGDSSNEKLFF. CDR3 nucleotides: TGTGCCAGCAGTCCAGGGGACAGCAGTAATGAAAAACTGTTTTTT. The variable domain in full, with the rest retrieved from reference TRBV28 and TRBJ1-4, is DVKVTQSSRYLVKRTGEKVFLECVQDMDHENMFWYRQDPGLGLRLIYFSYDVKMKEKGDIPEGYSVSREKKERFSLILESASTNQTSMYLCASSPGDSSNEKLFFGSGTQLSVL.

The chain employs TRBV10-2 and TRBJ2-6, with 9 bases aligning to TRBD1. Trimming removed 8 bases from V and 2 bases from J; junction bases left unmatched: 4. The CDR3 length is 15 residues. Germline CDR1 WSHSY, CDR2 SAAADI. The CDR3 bases are TGCGCCAGCCGAACAGGGGGCGCTGGGGCCAACGTCCTGACTTTC. The encoded protein is CASRTGGAGANVLTF.